This T cell receptor beta chain was obtained from a study of T cell repertoires in aging, cancer and after chemotherapy. Rearranged V-D-J TRB sequences were amplified with a mixed TRB-A/B primer pool. MiXCR, run by TCRdb on the multiplex PCR reads, gives a single entry per CDR3 protein. This sample has some 3,800 distinct CDR3 sequences; around 32% occur once, and the top ten carry about 20%. The CDR3 runs to 15 residues. Trimming took 0 bases from V and 0 from J, leaving 9 bases between them. Germline V gives CDR1 SGHRS, CDR2 YFSETQ. General observations from the study: In cancer patients, declining TCR diversity with age involved lost richness and lost evenness. No conclusions about immunological memory after chemotherapy can be drawn from the repertoire data.

Peripheral blood genomic DNA, not sorted cells or RNA, was the template. This clonotype was observed a handful of times. Antigen unknown. The sample comprised blood. The receptor was derived from a human donor with a solid tumor. The chain is built from TRBV5-1 and TRBJ1-1; possibly TRBD1 for D (5 bases). The CDR3 DNA follows: TGCGCCAGCAGCTTGGCGCAGGGAATGAACACTGAAGCTTTCTTT. Translating it yields CASSLAQGMNTEAFF. Full variable domain (missing parts from reference TRBV5-1 and TRBJ1-1): KAGVTQTPRYLIKTRGQQVTLSCSPISGHRSVSWYQQTPGQGLQFLFEYFSETQRNKGNFPGRFSGRQFSNSRSEMNVSTLELGDSALYLCASSLAQGMNTEAFFGQGTRLTVV.